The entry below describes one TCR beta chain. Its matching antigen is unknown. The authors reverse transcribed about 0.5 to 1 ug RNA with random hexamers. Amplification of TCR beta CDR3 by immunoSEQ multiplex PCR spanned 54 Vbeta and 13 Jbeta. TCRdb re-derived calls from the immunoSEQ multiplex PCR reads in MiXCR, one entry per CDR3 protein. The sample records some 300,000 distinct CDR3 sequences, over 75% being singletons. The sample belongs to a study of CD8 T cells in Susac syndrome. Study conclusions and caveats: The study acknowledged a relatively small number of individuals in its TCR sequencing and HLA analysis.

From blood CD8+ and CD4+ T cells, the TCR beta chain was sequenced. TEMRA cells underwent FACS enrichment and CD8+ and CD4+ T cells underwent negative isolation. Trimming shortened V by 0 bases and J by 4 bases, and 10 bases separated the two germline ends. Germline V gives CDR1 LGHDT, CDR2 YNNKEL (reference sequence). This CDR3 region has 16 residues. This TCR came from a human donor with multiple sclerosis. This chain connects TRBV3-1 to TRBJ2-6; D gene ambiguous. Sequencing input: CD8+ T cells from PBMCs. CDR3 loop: CASSQDTIGGANVLTF. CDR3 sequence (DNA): TGTGCCAGCAGCCAAGATACGATCGGCGGGGCCAACGTCCTGACTTTC.